This TCR beta chain emerged from a study of blood T cell repertoires in COVID-19. This CDR3 comprises 14 residues. The ends lost 3 bases at V and 3 bases at J; junction bases unmatched: 2. Germline CDR1 and CDR2: SEHNR and FQNEAQ (reference sequence). Libraries were prepared by immunoSEQ multiplex PCR; TCRdb keeps only in-frame clonotypes and omits some of them. The table shows around 60,000 clones, with roughly 90% occurring only once. This clone has just a few counts. This sequence joins TRBV7-9 and TRBJ1-5; 7 positions agree with TRBD1. This TCR derives from a man aged 45-60 years with active COVID-19. The sample consisted of peripheral blood. In DNA, the CDR3 is TGTGCCAGCAGCTTGGGGACAGTCAATCAGCCCCAGCATTTT. Translated, it gives CASSLGTVNQPQHF. The variable domain in full, completed from reference TRBV7-9 and TRBJ1-5, reads DTGVSQNPRHKITKRGQNVTFRCDPISEHNRLYWYRQTLGQGPEFLTYFQNEAQLEKSRLLSDRFSAERPKGSFSTLEIQRTEQGDSAMYLCASSLGTVNQPQHFGDGTRLSIL.